The rows below give T cell receptor beta chains drawn from one sample of a study of CD8 T cells in Susac syndrome. A single record per CDR3 protein comes from TCRdb applying MiXCR to the immunoSEQ multiplex PCR reads. The sample lists under 550,000 distinct CDR3 sequences; 75% to 90% were seen once. What was sequenced was CD8+ T cells from PBMCs. Receptor source: a human donor with multiple sclerosis. Both conserved end residues are part of each CDR3. The order of the fields is D gene, V gene, clone size, J gene, CDR3 protein, CDR3 DNA. D genes are given only for firm matches. Clone size is stated in some rows and not others, as once, few, many or a class when expanded.

d_call: NA; v_call: TRBV30; clone_size: NA; j_call: TRBJ2-3; cdr3_aa: CAWSVLAGRGTDTQYF; cdr3_nt: TGTGCCTGGAGTGTACTGGCGGGACGTGGGACAGATACGCAGTATTTT
d_call: NA; v_call: TRBV5-8; clone_size: NA; j_call: TRBJ1-4; cdr3_aa: CASSTGFAGVTNEKLFF; cdr3_nt: TGTGCCAGCAGCACCGGATTCGCAGGGGTAACTAATGAAAAACTGTTTTTT
d_call: TRBD2; v_call: TRBV2; clone_size: NA; j_call: TRBJ2-5; cdr3_aa: CASKLRLAGVTLQETQYF; cdr3_nt: TGTGCCAGCAAGCTCCGACTAGCGGGCGTCACTTTACAAGAGACCCAGTACTTC
d_call: NA; v_call: TRBV27; clone_size: NA; j_call: TRBJ1-1; cdr3_aa: CASPRAPQGTEAFF; cdr3_nt: TGTGCCAGCCCGCGGGCCCCGCAAGGCACTGAAGCTTTCTTT
d_call: NA; v_call: TRBV6-2/TRBV6-3; clone_size: NA; j_call: TRBJ2-1; cdr3_aa: CASSWTVYEQFF; cdr3_nt: TGTGCCAGCAGTTGGACGGTGTATGAGCAGTTCTTC
d_call: TRBD1; v_call: TRBV4-2; clone_size: NA; j_call: TRBJ2-7; cdr3_aa: CASSQVSGTGGNEQYF; cdr3_nt: TGTGCCAGCAGCCAAGTCTCCGGGACAGGGGGAAACGAGCAGTACTTC
d_call: NA; v_call: TRBV14; clone_size: NA; j_call: TRBJ2-1; cdr3_aa: CASSQVRSYNEQFF; cdr3_nt: TGTGCCAGCAGCCAAGTCCGCTCCTACAATGAGCAGTTCTTC
d_call: TRBD2; v_call: TRBV6-5; clone_size: NA; j_call: TRBJ2-7; cdr3_aa: CASSYVDGGDYEQYF; cdr3_nt: TGTGCCAGCAGTTACGTCGACGGGGGGGACTACGAGCAGTACTTC
d_call: TRBD2; v_call: TRBV3-1; clone_size: NA; j_call: TRBJ2-3; cdr3_aa: CASSQDPTSFPLLVADTQYF; cdr3_nt: TGTGCCAGCAGCCAAGATCCGACTAGCTTTCCCTTGTTAGTCGCAGATACGCAGTATTTT
d_call: NA; v_call: TRBV19; clone_size: NA; j_call: TRBJ2-2; cdr3_aa: CASNMLNTGELFF; cdr3_nt: TGTGCCAGTAACATGTTGAACACCGGGGAGCTGTTTTTT
d_call: TRBD2; v_call: TRBV4-1; clone_size: once; j_call: TRBJ2-1; cdr3_aa: CASSHPTSGSSYNEQFF; cdr3_nt: TGCGCCAGCAGCCACCCGACTAGCGGGAGCTCCTACAATGAGCAGTTCTTC
d_call: TRBD2; v_call: TRBV6-2/TRBV6-3; clone_size: NA; j_call: TRBJ2-1; cdr3_aa: CASSLTSGIYNELFF; cdr3_nt: TGTGCCAGCAGCCTGACTAGCGGAATCTACAATGAGCTGTTCTTC
d_call: TRBD1; v_call: TRBV6-1; clone_size: once; j_call: TRBJ1-1; cdr3_aa: CASIEGQGRLSTEAFF; cdr3_nt: TGTGCCAGCATTGAGGGACAGGGGAGGTTGAGCACTGAAGCTTTCTTT
d_call: NA; v_call: TRBV6-1; clone_size: few; j_call: TRBJ2-7; cdr3_aa: CASSELAGIYEQYF; cdr3_nt: TGTGCCAGCAGTGAACTGGCAGGGATCTACGAGCAGTACTTC
d_call: NA; v_call: TRBV2; clone_size: NA; j_call: TRBJ2-3; cdr3_aa: CASSDPLTRVTSTDTQYF; cdr3_nt: TGTGCCAGCAGTGACCCACTTACCAGGGTTACTAGCACAGATACGCAGTATTTT
d_call: TRBD2; v_call: TRBV7-9; clone_size: NA; j_call: TRBJ2-7; cdr3_aa: CASAGTSGSSYEQYF; cdr3_nt: TGTGCCAGCGCGGGGACTAGCGGGAGCTCCTACGAGCAGTACTTC
d_call: TRBD1; v_call: TRBV5-6; clone_size: NA; j_call: TRBJ2-4; cdr3_aa: CASSYEGQGSDIQYF; cdr3_nt: TGTGCCAGCAGCTACGAAGGACAGGGGTCGGACATTCAGTACTTC
d_call: NA; v_call: TRBV25-1; clone_size: NA; j_call: TRBJ2-2; cdr3_aa: CASRASRDTGELFF; cdr3_nt: TGTGCCAGCCGGGCCTCCCGGGACACCGGGGAGCTGTTTTTT
d_call: NA; v_call: TRBV21-1; clone_size: NA; j_call: TRBJ2-1; cdr3_aa: CASSKTLEQFF; cdr3_nt: TGTGCCAGCAGCAAAACCCTTGAGCAGTTCTTC
d_call: NA; v_call: TRBV7-9; clone_size: NA; j_call: TRBJ2-5; cdr3_aa: CASSLDGKGRETQYF; cdr3_nt: TGTGCCAGCAGCTTAGATGGCAAAGGTCGAGAGACCCAGTACTTC
d_call: NA; v_call: TRBV20-1; clone_size: NA; j_call: TRBJ1-1; cdr3_aa: CSARQGEWTEAFF; cdr3_nt: TGCAGTGCTAGACAGGGAGAGTGGACTGAAGCTTTCTTT
d_call: TRBD1; v_call: TRBV7-6; clone_size: NA; j_call: TRBJ2-5; cdr3_aa: CASSSPRRQGVQETQYF; cdr3_nt: TGTGCCAGCAGCTCACCCCGACGGCAGGGGGTCCAAGAGACCCAGTACTTC
d_call: NA; v_call: TRBV2; clone_size: NA; j_call: TRBJ2-3; cdr3_aa: CASSEFGGLTDTQYF; cdr3_nt: TGTGCCAGCAGTGAATTCGGGGGACTCACAGATACGCAGTATTTT
d_call: NA; v_call: TRBV7-9; clone_size: NA; j_call: TRBJ2-1; cdr3_aa: CASSERDPSYNEQFF; cdr3_nt: TGTGCCAGCAGCGAACGGGATCCTTCCTACAATGAGCAGTTCTTC
d_call: NA; v_call: TRBV19; clone_size: NA; j_call: TRBJ2-1; cdr3_aa: CASTLAGNSYNEQFF; cdr3_nt: TGTGCCAGTACCCTCGCGGGAAACTCCTACAATGAGCAGTTCTTC
d_call: NA; v_call: TRBV19; clone_size: NA; j_call: TRBJ1-1; cdr3_aa: CASSIGQYTEAFF; cdr3_nt: TGTGCCAGTAGTATAGGGCAGTACACTGAAGCTTTCTTT
d_call: TRBD1; v_call: TRBV15; clone_size: NA; j_call: TRBJ2-7; cdr3_aa: CATTPTGGYEQYF; cdr3_nt: TGTGCCACCACTCCGACAGGGGGGTACGAGCAGTACTTC
d_call: NA; v_call: TRBV29-1; clone_size: NA; j_call: TRBJ2-7; cdr3_aa: CSVAGGHSYEQYF; cdr3_nt: TGCAGCGTGGCCGGCGGGCATTCCTACGAGCAGTACTTC
d_call: NA; v_call: TRBV2; clone_size: once; j_call: TRBJ1-5; cdr3_aa: CASRLGAPRAQPQHF; cdr3_nt: TGTGCCAGCAGACTCGGAGCCCCGCGAGCTCAGCCCCAGCATTTT
d_call: TRBD2; v_call: TRBV3-1; clone_size: NA; j_call: TRBJ2-3; cdr3_aa: CASSQQPTSLEGRDTQYF; cdr3_nt: TGTGCCAGCAGCCAACAACCGACTAGCCTCGAAGGGAGAGATACGCAGTATTTT
d_call: NA; v_call: TRBV28; clone_size: NA; j_call: TRBJ2-7; cdr3_aa: CASSYRISYEQYF; cdr3_nt: TGTGCCAGCAGTTACAGGATCTCCTACGAGCAGTACTTC
d_call: NA; v_call: TRBV28; clone_size: NA; j_call: TRBJ2-1; cdr3_aa: CASRFRDDLHNEQFF; cdr3_nt: TGTGCCAGCAGGTTCCGGGACGACCTACACAATGAGCAGTTCTTC
d_call: NA; v_call: TRBV5-4; clone_size: NA; j_call: TRBJ1-2; cdr3_aa: CASSLDLAASNYGYTF; cdr3_nt: TGTGCCAGCAGCTTGGATCTGGCAGCCTCGAACTATGGCTACACCTTC
d_call: TRBD1; v_call: TRBV29-1; clone_size: NA; j_call: TRBJ1-2; cdr3_aa: CSVEDPAGGYGYTF; cdr3_nt: TGCAGCGTTGAAGATCCCGCAGGGGGATATGGCTACACCTTC
d_call: TRBD1; v_call: TRBV12-3/TRBV12-4; clone_size: once; j_call: TRBJ1-3; cdr3_aa: CASILATGTENTIYF; cdr3_nt: TGTGCCAGCATCCTCGCGACAGGGACTGAAAACACCATATATTTT
d_call: NA; v_call: TRBV27; clone_size: NA; j_call: TRBJ1-2; cdr3_aa: CASSLRGTLYGYTF; cdr3_nt: TGTGCCAGCAGTTTAAGAGGGACGCTTTATGGCTACACCTTC
d_call: TRBD2; v_call: TRBV19; clone_size: NA; j_call: TRBJ2-7; cdr3_aa: CASSTPGTSLTYEQYF; cdr3_nt: TGTGCCAGTAGTACTCCCGGGACTAGCCTTACCTACGAGCAGTACTTC
d_call: NA; v_call: TRBV5-4; clone_size: NA; j_call: TRBJ2-1; cdr3_aa: CASSVTSNEQFF; cdr3_nt: TGTGCCAGCAGCGTGACATCAAATGAGCAGTTCTTC
d_call: NA; v_call: TRBV27; clone_size: NA; j_call: TRBJ1-1; cdr3_aa: CASSWLSGDTEAFF; cdr3_nt: TGTGCCAGCAGTTGGTTATCGGGTGACACTGAAGCTTTCTTT
d_call: NA; v_call: TRBV5-4; clone_size: NA; j_call: TRBJ1-2; cdr3_aa: CASSLEGGAYGYTF; cdr3_nt: TGTGCCAGCAGCTTGGAGGGGGGGGCCTATGGCTACACCTTC
d_call: TRBD2; v_call: TRBV24-1; clone_size: NA; j_call: TRBJ2-1; cdr3_aa: CATSDSSGGGHNEQFF; cdr3_nt: TGTGCCACCAGTGATTCTAGCGGGGGGGGGCACAATGAGCAGTTCTTC
d_call: NA; v_call: TRBV4-1; clone_size: NA; j_call: TRBJ2-7; cdr3_aa: CASSQVETHSYEQYF; cdr3_nt: TGCGCCAGCAGCCAAGTAGAGACTCACTCCTACGAGCAGTACTTC
d_call: NA; v_call: TRBV29-1; clone_size: NA; j_call: TRBJ2-7; cdr3_aa: CSVYRHDEQYF; cdr3_nt: TGCAGCGTTTACCGGCACGACGAGCAGTACTTC
d_call: NA; v_call: TRBV29-1; clone_size: once; j_call: TRBJ2-1; cdr3_aa: CSVDSTGNEQFF; cdr3_nt: TGCAGCGTTGATAGTACAGGGAATGAGCAGTTCTTC
d_call: NA; v_call: TRBV7-9; clone_size: NA; j_call: TRBJ1-3; cdr3_aa: CASSSFDISGNTIYF; cdr3_nt: TGTGCCAGCAGCTCATTCGACATCTCTGGAAACACCATATATTTT